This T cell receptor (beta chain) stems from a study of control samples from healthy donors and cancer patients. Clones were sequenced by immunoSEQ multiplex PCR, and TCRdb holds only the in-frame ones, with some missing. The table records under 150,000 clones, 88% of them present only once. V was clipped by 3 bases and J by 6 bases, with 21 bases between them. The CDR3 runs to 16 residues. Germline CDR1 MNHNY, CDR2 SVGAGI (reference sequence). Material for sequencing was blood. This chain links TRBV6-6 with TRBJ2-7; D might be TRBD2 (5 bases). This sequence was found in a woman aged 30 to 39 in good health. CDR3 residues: CASSYSRALGRFEQYF. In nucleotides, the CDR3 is TGTGCCAGCAGTTATTCGCGGGCCTTGGGTCGCTTCGAGCAGTACTTC.